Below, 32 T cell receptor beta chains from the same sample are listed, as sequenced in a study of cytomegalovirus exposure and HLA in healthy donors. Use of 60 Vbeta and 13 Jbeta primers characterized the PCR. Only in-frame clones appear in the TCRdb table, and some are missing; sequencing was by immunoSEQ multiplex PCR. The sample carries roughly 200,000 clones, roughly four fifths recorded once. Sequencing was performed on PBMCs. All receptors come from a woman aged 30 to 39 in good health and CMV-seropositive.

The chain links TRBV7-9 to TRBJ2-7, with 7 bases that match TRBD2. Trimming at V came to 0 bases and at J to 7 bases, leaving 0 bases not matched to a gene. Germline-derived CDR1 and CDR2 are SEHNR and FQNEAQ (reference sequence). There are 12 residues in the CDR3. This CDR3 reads CASSLARGEQYF. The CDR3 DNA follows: TGTGCCAGCAGCTTAGCGCGGGGGGAGCAGTACTTC.

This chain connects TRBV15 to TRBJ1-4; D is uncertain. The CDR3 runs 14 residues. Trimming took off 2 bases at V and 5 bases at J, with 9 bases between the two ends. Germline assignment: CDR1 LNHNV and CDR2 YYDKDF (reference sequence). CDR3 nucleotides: TGTGCCACCAGCAGACGGGGAGGGAATGAAAAACTGTTTTTT. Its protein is CATSRRGGNEKLFF.

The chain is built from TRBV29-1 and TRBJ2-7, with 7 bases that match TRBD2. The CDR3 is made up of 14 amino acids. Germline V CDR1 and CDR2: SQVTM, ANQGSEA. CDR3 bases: TGCAGTGTCAGGGCTAGCGGCCTTTCCTACGAGCAGTACTTC. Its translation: CSVRASGLSYEQYF.

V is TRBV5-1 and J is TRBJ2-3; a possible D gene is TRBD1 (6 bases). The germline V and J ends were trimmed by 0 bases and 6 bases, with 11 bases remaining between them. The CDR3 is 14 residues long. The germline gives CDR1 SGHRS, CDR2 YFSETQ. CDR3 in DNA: TGCGCCAGCAGCTTGGATACTAGGGGGGATACGCAGTATTTT. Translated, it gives CASSLDTRGDTQYF. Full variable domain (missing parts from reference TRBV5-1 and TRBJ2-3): KAGVTQTPRYLIKTRGQQVTLSCSPISGHRSVSWYQQTPGQGLQFLFEYFSETQRNKGNFPGRFSGRQFSNSRSEMNVSTLELGDSALYLCASSLDTRGDTQYFGPGTRLTVL.

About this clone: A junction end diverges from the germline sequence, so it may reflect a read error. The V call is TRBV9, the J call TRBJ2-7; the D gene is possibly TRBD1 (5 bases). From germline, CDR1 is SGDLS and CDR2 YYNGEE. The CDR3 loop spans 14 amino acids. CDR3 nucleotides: TGTGCCAGCAGCGTAGCAGGGTTCTCCGACGAGCAGTACTTC. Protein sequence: CASSVAGFSDEQYF.

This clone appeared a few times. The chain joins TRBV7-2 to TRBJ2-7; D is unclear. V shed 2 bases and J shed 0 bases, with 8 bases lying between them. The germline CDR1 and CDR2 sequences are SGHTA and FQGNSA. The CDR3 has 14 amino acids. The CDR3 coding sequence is TGTGCCAGCAGCTTAACGCGCAACTCCTACGAGCAGTACTTC. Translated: CASSLTRNSYEQYF.

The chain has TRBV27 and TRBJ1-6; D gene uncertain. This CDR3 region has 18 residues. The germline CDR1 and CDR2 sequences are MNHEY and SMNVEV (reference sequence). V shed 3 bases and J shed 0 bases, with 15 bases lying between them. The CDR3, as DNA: TGTGCCAGCAGTTTCCGGACTCAAGGAGTCTCCTATAATTCACCCCTCCACTTT. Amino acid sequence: CASSFRTQGVSYNSPLHF.

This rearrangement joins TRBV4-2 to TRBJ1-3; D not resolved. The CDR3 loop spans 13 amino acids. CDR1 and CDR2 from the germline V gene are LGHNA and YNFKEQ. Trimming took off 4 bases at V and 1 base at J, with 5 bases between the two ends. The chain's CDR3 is CASSPTSGNTIYF. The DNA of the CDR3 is TGTGCCAGCAGCCCCACATCTGGAAACACCATATATTTT.

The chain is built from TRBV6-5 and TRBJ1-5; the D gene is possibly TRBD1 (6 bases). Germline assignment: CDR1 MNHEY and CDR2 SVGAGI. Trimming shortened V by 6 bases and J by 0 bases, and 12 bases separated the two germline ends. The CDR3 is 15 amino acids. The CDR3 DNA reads TGTGCCAGCAGGAAGGGGACATCTAGCAATCAGCCCCAGCATTTT. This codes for CASRKGTSSNQPQHF.

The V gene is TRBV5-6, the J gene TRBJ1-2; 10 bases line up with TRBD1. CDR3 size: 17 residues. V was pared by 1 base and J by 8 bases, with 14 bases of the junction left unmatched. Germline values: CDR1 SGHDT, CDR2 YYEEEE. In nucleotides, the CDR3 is TGTGCCAGCAGCTTGTGGACAGGGGGGAATCTCGCGGTGGGCTACACCTTC. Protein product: CASSLWTGGNLAVGYTF.

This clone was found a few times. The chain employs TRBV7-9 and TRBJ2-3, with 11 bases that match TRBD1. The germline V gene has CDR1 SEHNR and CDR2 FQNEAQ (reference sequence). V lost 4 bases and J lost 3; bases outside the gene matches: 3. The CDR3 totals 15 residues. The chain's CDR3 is CASSWDRGGTDTQYF. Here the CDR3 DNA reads TGTGCCAGCAGCTGGGACAGGGGGGGGACAGATACGCAGTATTTT. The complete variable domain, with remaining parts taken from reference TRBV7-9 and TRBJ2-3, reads DTGVSQNPRHKITKRGQNVTFRCDPISEHNRLYWYRQTLGQGPEFLTYFQNEAQLEKSRLLSDRFSAERPKGSFSTLEIQRTEQGDSAMYLCASSWDRGGTDTQYFGPGTRLTVL.

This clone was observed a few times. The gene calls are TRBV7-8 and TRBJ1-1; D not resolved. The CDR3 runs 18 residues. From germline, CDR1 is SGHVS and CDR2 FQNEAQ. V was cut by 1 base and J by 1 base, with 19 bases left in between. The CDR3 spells CASSLEATPGRGNTEAFF. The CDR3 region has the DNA TGTGCCAGCAGCTTAGAGGCGACCCCCGGGCGGGGGAACACTGAAGCTTTCTTT.

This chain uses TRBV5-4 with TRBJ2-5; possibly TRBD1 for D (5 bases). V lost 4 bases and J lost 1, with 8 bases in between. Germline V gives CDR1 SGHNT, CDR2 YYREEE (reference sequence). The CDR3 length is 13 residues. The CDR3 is CASSGAAQETQYF. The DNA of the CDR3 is TGTGCCAGCAGCGGGGCAGCCCAAGAGACCCAGTACTTC. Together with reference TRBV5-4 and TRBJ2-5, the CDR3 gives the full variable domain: ETGVTQSPTHLIKTRGQQVTLRCSSQSGHNTVSWYQQALGQGPQFIFQYYREEENGRGNFPPRFSGLQFPNYSSELNVNALELDDSALYLCASSGAAQETQYFGPGTRLLVL.

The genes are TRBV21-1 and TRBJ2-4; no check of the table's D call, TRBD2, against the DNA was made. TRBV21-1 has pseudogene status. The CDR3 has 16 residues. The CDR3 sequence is CASVGLAGGPGNIQYF. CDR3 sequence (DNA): TGTGCCAGCGTCGGACTAGCGGGAGGGCCGGGAAACATTCAGTACTTC.

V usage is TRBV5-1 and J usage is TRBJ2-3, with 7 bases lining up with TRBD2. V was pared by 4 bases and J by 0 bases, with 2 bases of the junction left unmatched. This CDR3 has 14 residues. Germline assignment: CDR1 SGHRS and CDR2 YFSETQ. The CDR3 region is CASSISGSTDTQYF. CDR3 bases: TGCGCCAGCAGCATTAGCGGGAGCACAGATACGCAGTATTTT.

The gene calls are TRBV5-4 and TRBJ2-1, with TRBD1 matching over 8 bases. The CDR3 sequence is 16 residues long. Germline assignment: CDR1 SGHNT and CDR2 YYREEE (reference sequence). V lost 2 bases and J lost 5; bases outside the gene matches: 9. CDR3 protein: CASSFGRGQGNNEQFF. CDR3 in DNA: TGTGCCAGCAGCTTTGGACGAGGACAGGGAAACAATGAGCAGTTCTTC.

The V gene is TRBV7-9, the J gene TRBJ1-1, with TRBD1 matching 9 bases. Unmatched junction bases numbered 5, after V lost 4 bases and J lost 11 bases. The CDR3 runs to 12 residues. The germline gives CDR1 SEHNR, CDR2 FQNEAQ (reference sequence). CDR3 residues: CASSSVDRGAFF. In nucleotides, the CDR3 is TGTGCCAGCAGCTCAGTCGACAGGGGGGCTTTCTTT. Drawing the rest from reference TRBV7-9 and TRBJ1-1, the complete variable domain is DTGVSQNPRHKITKRGQNVTFRCDPISEHNRLYWYRQTLGQGPEFLTYFQNEAQLEKSRLLSDRFSAERPKGSFSTLEIQRTEQGDSAMYLCASSSVDRGAFFGQGTRLTVV.

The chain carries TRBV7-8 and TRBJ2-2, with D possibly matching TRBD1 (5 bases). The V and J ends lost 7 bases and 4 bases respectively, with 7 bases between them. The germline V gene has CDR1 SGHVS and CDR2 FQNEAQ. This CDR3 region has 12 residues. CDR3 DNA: TGTGCCAGCACCAGGGTCACCGGGGAGCTGTTTTTT. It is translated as CASTRVTGELFF.

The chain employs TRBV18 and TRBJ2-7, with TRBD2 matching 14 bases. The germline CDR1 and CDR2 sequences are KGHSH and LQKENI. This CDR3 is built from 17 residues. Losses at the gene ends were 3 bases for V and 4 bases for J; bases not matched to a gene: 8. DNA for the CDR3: TGTGCCAGCTCACCCCCGGGACTAGCGGGAGAGAAATACGAGCAGTACTTC. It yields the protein CASSPPGLAGEKYEQYF.

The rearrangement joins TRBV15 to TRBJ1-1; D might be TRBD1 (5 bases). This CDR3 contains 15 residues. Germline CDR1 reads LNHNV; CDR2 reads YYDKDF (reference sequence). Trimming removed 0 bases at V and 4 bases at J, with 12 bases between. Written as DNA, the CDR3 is TGTGCCACCAGCAGAGAGCAGGGAGGGAGCACTGAAGCTTTCTTT. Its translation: CATSREQGGSTEAFF.

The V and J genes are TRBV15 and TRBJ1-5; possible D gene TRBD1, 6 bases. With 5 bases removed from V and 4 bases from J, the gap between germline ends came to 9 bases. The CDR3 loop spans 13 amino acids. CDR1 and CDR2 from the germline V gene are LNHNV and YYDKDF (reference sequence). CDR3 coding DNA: TGTGCCACCAGCTGGGGGACAAATCAGCCCCAGCATTTT. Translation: CATSWGTNQPQHF.

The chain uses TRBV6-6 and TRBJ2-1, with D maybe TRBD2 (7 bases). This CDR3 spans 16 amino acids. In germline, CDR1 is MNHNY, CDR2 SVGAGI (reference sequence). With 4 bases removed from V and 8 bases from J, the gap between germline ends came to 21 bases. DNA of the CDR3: TGTGCCAGCAGTTCCGCTAGCGGACAGCTTTTGTATGAGCAGTTCTTC. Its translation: CASSSASGQLLYEQFF.

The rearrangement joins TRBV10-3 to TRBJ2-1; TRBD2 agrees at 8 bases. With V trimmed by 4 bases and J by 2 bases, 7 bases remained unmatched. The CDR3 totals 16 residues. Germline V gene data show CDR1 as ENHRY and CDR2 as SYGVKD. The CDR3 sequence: CAISGPAGDAYNEQFF. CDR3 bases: TGTGCCATCAGTGGTCCAGCGGGAGACGCCTACAATGAGCAGTTCTTC.

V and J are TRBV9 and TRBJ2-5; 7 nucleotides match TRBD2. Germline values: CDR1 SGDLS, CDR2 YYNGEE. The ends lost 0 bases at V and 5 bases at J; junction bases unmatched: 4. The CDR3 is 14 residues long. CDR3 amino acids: CASSVDTSEETQYF. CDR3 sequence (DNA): TGTGCCAGCAGCGTAGATACTAGCGAGGAGACCCAGTACTTC.

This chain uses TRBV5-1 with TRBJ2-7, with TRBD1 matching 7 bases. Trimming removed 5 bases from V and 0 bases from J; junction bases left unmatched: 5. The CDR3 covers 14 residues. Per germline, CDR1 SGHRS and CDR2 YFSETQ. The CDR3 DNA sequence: TGCGCCAGCAGGCAAACAGGGGACTCCTACGAGCAGTACTTC. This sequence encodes CASRQTGDSYEQYF.

In nucleotides, the CDR3 is TGTGCCAGCAGCTTAGAGCCCGCGGGCACCGGGGAGCTGTTTTTT. Amino acids: CASSLEPAGTGELFF. This rearrangement joins TRBV7-9 to TRBJ2-2, with a possible D match to TRBD2 (5 bases). CDR1 is SEHNR and CDR2 is FQNEAQ in the germline V gene (reference sequence). V was clipped by 1 base and J by 4 bases, with 10 bases between them. CDR3 size: 15 residues.

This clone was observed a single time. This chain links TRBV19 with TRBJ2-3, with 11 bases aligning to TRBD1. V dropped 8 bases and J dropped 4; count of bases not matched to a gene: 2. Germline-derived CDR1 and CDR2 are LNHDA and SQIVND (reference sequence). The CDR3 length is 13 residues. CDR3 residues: CASGDRGSDTQYF. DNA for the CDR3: TGTGCCAGTGGGGACAGGGGGTCAGATACGCAGTATTTT.

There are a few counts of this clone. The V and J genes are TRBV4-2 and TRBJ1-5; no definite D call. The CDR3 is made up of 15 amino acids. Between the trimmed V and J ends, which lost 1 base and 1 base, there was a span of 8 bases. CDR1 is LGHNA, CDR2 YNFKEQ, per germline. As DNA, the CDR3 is TGTGCCAGCAGCCAAGGTACAGCCAGCAATCAGCCCCAGCATTTT. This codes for CASSQGTASNQPQHF.

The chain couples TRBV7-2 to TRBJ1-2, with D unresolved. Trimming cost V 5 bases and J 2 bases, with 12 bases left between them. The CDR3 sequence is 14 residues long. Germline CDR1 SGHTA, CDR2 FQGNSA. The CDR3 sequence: CASSPRTLNYGYTF. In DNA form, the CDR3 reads TGTGCCAGCAGCCCCAGGACTTTAAACTATGGCTACACCTTC. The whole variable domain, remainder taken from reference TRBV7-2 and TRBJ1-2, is GAGVSQSPSNKVTEKGKDVELRCDPISGHTALYWYRQSLGQGLEFLIYFQGNSAPDKSGLPSDRFSAERTGGSVSTLTIQRTQQEDSAVYLCASSPRTLNYGYTFGSGTRLTVV.

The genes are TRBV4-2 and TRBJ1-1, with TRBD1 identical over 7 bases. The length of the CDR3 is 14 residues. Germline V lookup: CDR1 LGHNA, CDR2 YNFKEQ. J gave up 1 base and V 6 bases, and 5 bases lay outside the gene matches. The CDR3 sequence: CASRTGQPNTEAFF. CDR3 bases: TGTGCCAGCAGAACGGGACAGCCGAACACTGAAGCTTTCTTT.

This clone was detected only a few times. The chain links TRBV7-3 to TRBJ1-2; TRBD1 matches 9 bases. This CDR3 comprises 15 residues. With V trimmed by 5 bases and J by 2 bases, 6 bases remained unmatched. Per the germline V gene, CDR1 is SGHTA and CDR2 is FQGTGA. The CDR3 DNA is TGTGCCAGCAGCCCAGGGACAGGGCTGAACTATGGCTACACCTTC. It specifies CASSPGTGLNYGYTF.

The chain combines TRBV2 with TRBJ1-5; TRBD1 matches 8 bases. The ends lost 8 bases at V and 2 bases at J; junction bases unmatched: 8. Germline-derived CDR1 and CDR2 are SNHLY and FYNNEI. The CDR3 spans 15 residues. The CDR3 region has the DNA TGTGCCAGCGGAACCCGCAGGGGGCGCAATCAGCCCCAGCATTTT. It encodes CASGTRRGRNQPQHF.